This TCR beta chain was identified in a study of blood T cell repertoires in COVID-19. Whole-study context: There were acute and convalescent COVID-19 samples, and they came from the United States, Italy and Spain. PBMCs, B-cell-depleted T cells, or T cells provided the cDNA or gDNA that made up the material.

As regards this clone: Since a much larger clone is just one base distant, this may be a read error.

How the authors handled the data: Amplification of reference gene primers was used by the study to estimate nucleated cell counts. This table comes from immunoSEQ multiplex PCR, and its TCRdb copy is limited to in-frame clones, with some not included. The V and J calls and the clone size are those of that table, but D and trimming were determined from the DNA. This sample has about 100,000 clones, with 65% to 80% found just once. V was pared by 6 bases and J by 3 bases, with 9 bases between. Per germline, CDR1 MNHEY and CDR2 SVGAGI. The length of the CDR3 is 13 residues. The rearrangement uses TRBV6-5 and TRBJ1-5; possible D gene TRBD1, 6 bases. The source material was peripheral blood. This sequence was found in a woman aged 40 to 50 with acute or convalescent COVID-19. The DNA for the CDR3 is TGTGCCAGCAGAGGACAGACCAATCAGCCCCAGCATTTT. This encodes CASRGQTNQPQHF.